These 9 T cell receptor beta chains originate from one sample sequenced in a study of OX40 agonist ivuxolimab in advanced cancers. The method was immunoSEQ multiplex PCR; TCRdb's version includes in-frame clones alone and lacks a portion of them. The repertoire holds about 76,000 clones, approximately 86% seen once, with roughly 2.4% in the top ten. The material sequenced was CD4+ or CD8+ T cells sorted from blood, taken in a trial of the OX40 agonist ivuxolimab. Receptors originate from an adult with an advanced solid tumor such as melanoma, head and neck, liver or kidney cancer.

The rearrangement uses TRBV4-3 and TRBJ1-2, with D maybe TRBD1 (6 bases). Trimming removed 3 bases at V and 4 bases at J, with 12 bases between. This CDR3 has 14 amino acids. Germline V gene data show CDR1 as LGHNA and CDR2 as YSLEER. This CDR3 is CASSHPGQIYGYTF. The CDR3 coding sequence is TGCGCCAGCAGCCACCCCGGACAGATCTATGGCTACACCTTC.

This chain links TRBV5-1 with TRBJ2-2, with a weak D call TRBD2 (6 bases). Trimming pared 7 bases from V and 0 bases from J, leaving 13 bases between. CDR3 length: 15 residues. CDR1 and CDR2 from the germline V gene are SGHRS and YFSETQ. The CDR3, as DNA: TGCGCCAGCTTTTCCGGGGGTACGAACACCGGGGAGCTGTTTTTT. This gives the protein CASFSGGTNTGELFF.

V is TRBV10-3 and J is TRBJ2-7, with TRBD2 identical over 7 bases. Germline V gives CDR1 ENHRY, CDR2 SYGVKD. V gave up 2 bases and J gave up 1 base; unmatched junction bases: 5. The CDR3 has 15 amino acids. CDR3: CAISERAGVSYEQYF. Written as DNA, the CDR3 is TGTGCCATCAGTGAGCGGGCGGGGGTTTCCTACGAGCAGTACTTC.

This chain uses TRBV5-6 with TRBJ1-5, with a possible D match to TRBD1 (6 bases). Trimming pared 4 bases from V and 5 bases from J, leaving 19 bases between. CDR3 length equals 16 residues. Looked up from germline, CDR1 is SGHDT and CDR2 is YYEEEE. CDR3 sequence: CASSRRTERSDQPQHF. The CDR3 DNA follows: TGTGCCAGCAGCCGAAGGACAGAGCGATCGGATCAGCCCCAGCATTTT. The full variable domain, completed using reference TRBV5-6 and TRBJ1-5, is DAGVTQSPTHLIKTRGQQVTLRCSPKSGHDTVSWYQQALGQGPQFIFQYYEEEERQRGNFPDRFSGHQFPNYSSELNVNALLLGDSALYLCASSRRTERSDQPQHFGDGTRLSIL.

The chain recombines TRBV7-9 with TRBJ1-1; no reliable D call. In germline, CDR1 is SEHNR, CDR2 FQNEAQ (reference sequence). This CDR3 contains 15 residues. The V and J ends lost 4 bases and 1 base respectively, with 13 bases between them. The CDR3 reads CASSSAGSRNTEAFF. The CDR3 DNA reads as TGTGCCAGCAGCTCCGCCGGGTCCAGGAACACTGAAGCTTTCTTT.

The chain employs TRBV14 and TRBJ2-7; the D gene could be TRBD1 or TRBD2 (6 bases each). Germline loops: CDR1 SGHDN, CDR2 FVKESK. The V end was cut by 1 base, the J end by 3 bases, with 10 bases between. This CDR3 comprises 14 residues. The CDR3 loop is CASSQAGALYEQYF. The CDR3 DNA sequence: TGTGCCAGCAGCCAAGCGGGGGCTCTCTACGAGCAGTACTTC. The variable domain in full, completed from reference TRBV14 and TRBJ2-7, reads EAGVTQFPSHSVIEKGQTVTLRCDPISGHDNLYWYRRVMGKEIKFLLHFVKESKQDESGMPNNRFLAERTGGTYSTLKVQPAELEDSGVYFCASSQAGALYEQYFGPGTRLTVT.

This clone was recorded only once. V is TRBV7-8 and J is TRBJ2-6; the D gene could be TRBD1 or TRBD2 (5 bases each). The germline CDR1 and CDR2 sequences are SGHVS and FQNEAQ. The ends were cut back, 5 bases at V and 2 bases at J, with 22 bases in the middle. This CDR3 contains 19 residues. CDR3 bases: TGTGCCAGCAGCCAAAGGGAGCAGGGCCGAGTACCTGGGGCCAACGTCCTGACTTTC. Translated, it gives CASSQREQGRVPGANVLTF. Based on the CDR3 plus reference TRBV7-8 and TRBJ2-6, the full variable domain is GAGVSQSPRYKVAKRGQDVALRCDPISGHVSLFWYQQALGQGPEFLTYFQNEAQLDKSGLPSDRFFAERPEGSVSTLKIQRTQQEDSAVYLCASSQREQGRVPGANVLTFGAGSRLTVL.

This clone was observed a single time. The chain links TRBV6-5 to TRBJ1-2; D remains unclear. Germline V gene lookup returns CDR1 MNHEY and CDR2 SVGAGI. V dropped 0 bases and J dropped 1 base, with 12 bases sitting between them. The CDR3 contains 16 residues. CDR3: CASSYSTIQSNYGYTF. DNA of the CDR3: TGTGCCAGCAGTTACTCAACTATCCAGAGTAACTATGGCTACACCTTC.

A few counts support this clone. The chain is built from TRBV21-1 and TRBJ1-1; TRBD1 is the table's D call, not checked against the DNA. TRBV21-1 counts as a pseudogene. This CDR3 is 17 amino acids long. The CDR3 DNA reads TGTGCCAGCAGCAGATACCGGGACTCAGGGGGGAACACTGAAGCTTTCTTT. Translated, it gives CASSRYRDSGGNTEAFF.